This entry concerns a single T cell receptor (beta chain). What it recognizes is unknown. This record comes from a study of shared clonotypes between healthy human individuals. General study points: Generally, naive subsets came out with larger estimated richness than memory subsets. Shared across a few donors were 4% to 5% of the naive CD4 clonotypes. Sequencing depth was a factor that was expected to affect clonotype sharing among donors.

The germline gives CDR1 SGHVT, CDR2 SQSDAQ. With 4 bases removed from V and 1 base from J, the gap between germline ends came to 16 bases. The CDR3 totals 16 residues. CD45RO negativity and positive selection for CCR7 defined naive CD8 cells, a population that excluded terminally differentiated effector memory CD45RA+ cells. In the authors' methods: Owing to the provision of junction-only sequences devoid of quality scores by immunoSEQ, filtering differed. Profiled with immunoSEQ multiplex PCR; TCRdb holds only in-frame clones, not every one. Clone size and the V and J calls come from that table; the DNA yielded D and trimming. The sample includes about 580,000 clones, 98% of them seen just once.

V usage is TRBV7-4 and J usage is TRBJ1-1, with D perhaps matching TRBD1 (6 bases). What was sequenced was naive CD8+ T cells sorted from blood. The origin of this receptor is a man aged 25-45 years in good health. The CDR3 spells CASSSLHRVGNTEAFF. The CDR3 DNA is TGTGCCAGCAGCTCCTTACACAGGGTCGGGAACACTGAAGCTTTCTTT.